This TCR beta chain was identified during a study of PD-L1 blockade in urothelial cancer. The overall study: Males with bladder-origin urothelial cancer made up about 90% of the roughly 29 patients. Across blood samples, T cells had a median count of 141,255.

Locally advanced or metastatic urothelial carcinoma was diagnosed in the patients. This clone was counted a single time. The repertoire was sequenced with immunoSEQ multiplex PCR; TCRdb's copy has only in-frame clones and lacks some. The sample has 100,000 or so clones; 90% to 95% are singletons. Sequenced material: PBMCs, taken around atezolizumab (anti-PD-L1) treatment. The sequence was collected from a woman of 80 years or more with urothelial cancer.

CDR3 amino acids: CASSYGEWERTKETQYF. Written as DNA, the CDR3 is TGCGCCAGCAGCTATGGAGAGTGGGAGCGAACTAAAGAGACCCAGTACTTC. The chain joins TRBV5-1 to TRBJ2-5; maybe TRBD2 (5 bases). Germline CDR1 is SGHRS and CDR2 is YFSETQ. Trimming took 3 bases from V and 3 from J, leaving 21 bases between them. The CDR3 contains 17 residues.